These 32 T cell receptor beta chains came from one sample sequenced in a study of T cells in Graves' hyperthyroidism and ophthalmopathy. Researchers took RNA transcripts and amplified the TCR beta CDR3 regions from them. The HTBI primer set drove a first-round RT-PCR of the TCR CDR3. MiXCR, applied by TCRdb to the multiplex PCR reads, yields one record per CDR3 protein. Of approximately 350,000 distinct CDR3 sequences in the sample, 13% to 15% were seen once. What was sequenced was blood. These receptors were obtained from an older woman with Graves' ophthalmopathy.

This clonotype has a handful of counts. A much larger clone sits a single nucleotide away, making a read error possible. The J gene is TRBJ2-1, the V gene TRBV7-2; no reliable D call. The CDR3 loop spans 15 amino acids. The germline gives CDR1 SGHTA, CDR2 FQGNSA. Deletions cut 2 bases from V and 0 bases from J, with 8 bases between. The CDR3 nucleotides read TGTGCCAGCAGCTTACATCTGGACTCCTACAATGAGCAGTTCTTC. As protein: CASSLHLDSYNEQFF.

Points on this clonotype: Just one base apart from a much larger clone, this may be a read error. This chain links TRBV28 with TRBJ2-5; the D gene is possibly TRBD2 (7 bases). Germline-derived CDR1 and CDR2 are MDHEN and SYDVKM. The CDR3 has 15 residues. In nucleotides, the CDR3 is TGTGCCAGCAGTTTATTCAGGGGAGGGCGAGAGACCCAGCACTTC. The encoded protein is CASSLFRGGRETQHF. Looking up the rest from reference TRBV28 and TRBJ2-5 gives the full variable domain: DVKVTQSSRYLVKRTGEKVFLECVQDMDHENMFWYRQDPGLGLRLIYFSYDVKMKEKGDIPEGYSVSREKKERFSLILESASTNQTSMYLCASSLFRGGRETQHFGPGTRLLVL.

Comments on this clonotype: A much larger clonotype is one base distant, so this may be a read error. The gene calls are TRBV2 and TRBJ2-7; 11 nucleotides match TRBD2. The CDR3 runs to 14 residues. Germline V gene sequence: CDR1 SNHLY, CDR2 FYNNEI. Trimming took 11 bases from V and 6 from J; bases not matched to a gene: 12. The CDR3 reads CAGHYTSGRIEQYF. The CDR3 region has the DNA TGTGCCGGCCACTATACTAGCGGGAGAATCGAGCAGTACTTC.

In regard to this clonotype: Relative to the germline gene, one junction end is altered; a read error may explain this. The chain uses TRBV7-9 and TRBJ2-1; 8 nucleotides align to TRBD2. Germline lookup yields CDR1 SEHNR and CDR2 FQNEAQ (reference sequence). CDR3 size: 16 residues. The CDR3 DNA sequence: TGTTCCAGCAGCTTATCCTGGAGCGGGAGTCTCAATGAGCAGTTCTTC. As protein: CSSSLSWSGSLNEQFF.

The sample holds many counts of this clonotype. CDR3 sequence: CASRRGQGNQPQHF. In DNA form, the CDR3 reads TGTGCCAGCAGGAGGGGACAGGGCAATCAGCCCCAGCATTTT. J is TRBJ1-5 and V is TRBV7-2; TRBD1 agrees at 8 bases. The germline V gene encodes CDR1 SGHTA and CDR2 FQGNSA. The length of the CDR3 is 14 residues. J was trimmed by 2 bases and V by 6 bases; bases with no gene match: 3.

About this clonotype: This sequence may be a read error, since a much larger clone differs from it by one base. Lacking the conserved final phenylalanine or tryptophan, this CDR3 likely reflects a read error. The gene calls are TRBV6-1 and TRBJ2-7, with 11 bases fitting TRBD2. CDR1 is MNHNS and CDR2 is SASEGT in the germline V gene. J was trimmed by 7 bases and V by 6 bases; bases with no gene match: 8. The CDR3 totals 14 residues. The CDR3 loop reads CASRPTSGRFEQYL. The DNA of the CDR3 is TGTGCCAGCAGACCCACTAGCGGGAGATTTGAGCAGTACCTC.

This clonotype was observed at least ten times. The chain recombines TRBV11-1 with TRBJ2-2; D is unclear. Trimming shortened V by 4 bases and J by 0 bases, and 9 bases separated the two germline ends. Germline-derived CDR1 and CDR2 are SGHAT and FQDESV (reference sequence). This CDR3 spans 15 amino acids. CDR3 nucleotide sequence: TGTGCCAGCAGCTCCCTTGGGGCGAACACCGGGGAGCTGTTTTTT. Translating gives CASSSLGANTGELFF.

This clonotype was seen repeatedly, ten times or more. The rearrangement links TRBV4-1 to TRBJ2-5; 8 positions match TRBD1. Germline V lookup: CDR1 MGHRA, CDR2 YSYEKL. V was clipped by 2 bases and J by 7 bases; unmatched bases: 9. The CDR3 extends over 15 amino acids. The CDR3 nucleotides read TGCGCCAGCAGCCAAATCGGGCAGGGGGCTGTGACCCAGTACTTC. Encoded protein: CASSQIGQGAVTQYF.

The chain recombines TRBV9 with TRBJ2-1; TRBD2 is a possible D gene (5 bases). CDR1 and CDR2 from the germline V gene are SGDLS and YYNGEE. The CDR3 loop spans 17 amino acids. The V end was cut by 0 bases, the J end by 5 bases, with 18 bases between. As DNA, the CDR3 is TGTGCCAGCAGCGTAGACCCGGAGGCGGTACTCCACAATGAGCAGTTCTTC. It yields the protein CASSVDPEAVLHNEQFF.

This clonotype was seen many times. This chain connects TRBV28 to TRBJ2-7; 10 bases match TRBD2. Losses at the gene ends were 5 bases for V and 4 bases for J; bases not matched to a gene: 11. The germline gives CDR1 MDHEN, CDR2 SYDVKM. This CDR3 spans 16 amino acids. The CDR3 spells CASSPLSGRASYEQYF. In nucleotides, the CDR3 is TGTGCCAGCAGTCCCCTAAGCGGGAGGGCCTCTTACGAGCAGTACTTC.

This chain connects TRBV24-1 to TRBJ2-1; no clear D. The CDR3 extends over 13 amino acids. Germline V gene data show CDR1 as KGHDR and CDR2 as SFDVKD. V was shortened by 0 bases and J by 8 bases, with 7 bases between the two germline ends. This CDR3 is CATSDLPADEQFF. The CDR3 nucleotides read TGTGCCACCAGTGATTTGCCCGCAGATGAGCAGTTCTTC.

V is TRBV20-1 and J is TRBJ1-3; D unresolved. The V gene's germline CDR1 is DFQATT and CDR2 SNEGSKA (reference sequence). CDR3 size: 15 residues. The germline V and J ends were trimmed by 0 bases and 4 bases, with 13 bases remaining between them. Here the CDR3 DNA reads TGCAGTGCTAGAGATTTGTATAACGGCGGAAACACCATATATTTT. As protein: CSARDLYNGGNTIYF.

This clonotype was seen many times. The CDR3 coding sequence is TGTGCCAGCAGCCTAAACCCCAGGTGGGATTCACCCCTCCACTTT. Protein: CASSLNPRWDSPLHF. This chain links TRBV28 with TRBJ1-6; D is uncertain. Germline CDR1 MDHEN, CDR2 SYDVKM. The CDR3 runs 15 residues. With 6 bases removed from V and 8 bases from J, the gap between germline ends came to 17 bases. The whole variable domain, filled in from reference TRBV28 and TRBJ1-6, reads DVKVTQSSRYLVKRTGEKVFLECVQDMDHENMFWYRQDPGLGLRLIYFSYDVKMKEKGDIPEGYSVSREKKERFSLILESASTNQTSMYLCASSLNPRWDSPLHFGNGTRLTVT.

The chain's CDR3 is CSARDIDRTAYEQYF. CDR3 coding DNA: TGCAGTGCTAGAGACATCGACAGGACGGCCTACGAGCAGTACTTC. V usage is TRBV20-1 and J usage is TRBJ2-7; perhaps TRBD1 as D (6 bases). The germline V and J ends were trimmed by 0 bases and 2 bases, with 14 bases remaining between them. CDR1 is DFQATT, CDR2 SNEGSKA, per germline (reference sequence). There are 15 residues in the CDR3.

This clonotype was picked up a small number of times. This sequence joins TRBV7-6 and TRBJ1-4, with TRBD1 identical over 7 bases. V was clipped by 1 base and J by 0 bases; unmatched bases: 8. Germline CDR1 and CDR2: SGHVS and FNYEAQ. The CDR3 contains 18 residues. CDR3 region: CASSLGYQGGATNEKLFF. CDR3 DNA: TGTGCCAGCAGCTTAGGCTACCAGGGGGGAGCAACTAATGAAAAACTGTTTTTT.

This clonotype came up many times. The gene calls are TRBV28 and TRBJ2-4; tentative D call: TRBD1 (5 bases). Trimming shortened V by 8 bases and J by 0 bases, and 14 bases separated the two germline ends. CDR1 is MDHEN and CDR2 is SYDVKM in the germline V gene. This CDR3 comprises 15 residues. The CDR3 region has the DNA TGTGCCAGCCTTGACAGATCGCTAGCCAAAAACATTCAGTACTTC. Its translation is CASLDRSLAKNIQYF.

With respect to this clonotype: Possible read error: a much larger clone is one base away. This chain connects TRBV20-1 to TRBJ2-1; 10 nucleotides match TRBD2. Germline V gene sequence: CDR1 DFQATT, CDR2 SNEGSKA (reference sequence). Trimming took 0 bases from V and 5 from J; bases not matched to a gene: 7. The CDR3 runs 16 residues. In DNA, the CDR3 is TGCAGTGCTAGAGATAGTGGAGGACTAGCGGACAATGAGCAGTTCTTC. Translation gives CSARDSGGLADNEQFF.

This clonotype was observed a handful of times. The chain has TRBV6-5 and TRBJ2-1; TRBD1 or TRBD2 may be the D gene (7 bases each). The CDR3 spans 14 residues. Looked up from germline, CDR1 is MNHEY and CDR2 is SVGAGI. The V end lost 4 bases, the J end lost 6 bases, and 13 bases lay between the germline ends. CDR3 sequence: CASSSTGRGNEQFF. The DNA for the CDR3 is TGTGCCAGCAGTTCGACAGGGAGGGGCAATGAGCAGTTCTTC.

This clonotype has a count of ten or more. The chain has TRBV28 and TRBJ2-3; TRBD2 agrees at 8 bases. Germline V gene data show CDR1 as MDHEN and CDR2 as SYDVKM. This CDR3 is 14 amino acids long. V lost 5 bases to trimming and J lost 0 bases; unmatched junction nucleotides: 1. Written as DNA, the CDR3 is TGTGCCAGCAGTGAGCGGGAGAGCACAGATACGCAGTATTTT. As protein: CASSERESTDTQYF.

This chain joins TRBV19 and TRBJ2-6; 7 bases are a match to TRBD1. Germline V CDR1 and CDR2: LNHDA, SQIVND (reference sequence). J lost 4 bases, V lost 8 bases, and 5 bases had no gene match. The CDR3 totals 14 residues. The DNA for the CDR3 is TGTGCCAGTGAGACAGGGCGCGGGGCCAACGTCCTGACTTTC. The encoded protein is CASETGRGANVLTF.

This clonotype was picked up many times. Mismatch with germline at one junction end may stem from a read error. This rearrangement joins TRBV9 to TRBJ2-7, with a possible D match to TRBD1 (5 bases). Per germline, CDR1 SGDLS and CDR2 YYNGEE. The CDR3 sequence is 13 residues long. CDR3 in DNA: TGTGCCAGCAGTGTAGGGGACTCCTACGAGCAGTACTTC. Residues: CASSVGDSYEQYF.

This clonotype appeared many times. The DNA for the CDR3 is TGTGCCTCCCAAGGATCCAGGGGGCTTTCGGCTTTCTTT. Amino acid sequence: CASQGSRGLSAFF. The chain links TRBV6-2 or TRBV6-3 to TRBJ1-1, with 8 bases lining up with TRBD1. The CDR3 loop spans 13 amino acids. CDR1 is MNHEY and CDR2 is SVGEGT in the germline V gene. After removal of 11 bases from V and 11 bases from J, the junction contained 16 bases not matched to a gene.

This clonotype was counted at least ten times. The chain links TRBV2 to TRBJ2-5, with D possibly matching TRBD1 (5 bases). This CDR3 has 14 residues. Germline CDR1 SNHLY, CDR2 FYNNEI. With 2 bases removed from V and 5 bases from J, the gap between germline ends came to 12 bases. The DNA for the CDR3 is TGTGCCAGCAGTGAACGGGTAGCAGGGGAGACCCAGTACTTC. Protein: CASSERVAGETQYF.

V is TRBV28 and J is TRBJ2-1; D not resolved. Germline CDR1 reads MDHEN; CDR2 reads SYDVKM. Trimming removed 3 bases at V and 4 bases at J, with 10 bases between. CDR3 length: 14 residues. The CDR3 region has the DNA TGTGCCAGCAGTTTGTCACAGCGTTACAATGAGCAGTTCTTC. Protein product: CASSLSQRYNEQFF.

CDR3 sequence (DNA): TGCAGTGCTACTCCGGACAGCAACACTGAAGCTTTCTTT. It specifies CSATPDSNTEAFF. This rearrangement joins TRBV20-1 to TRBJ1-1, with D possibly TRBD1 on 6 matching bases. Trimming stripped 4 bases from V and 2 bases from J, with 11 bases between. The CDR3 covers 13 residues. CDR1 is DFQATT and CDR2 is SNEGSKA in the germline V gene (reference sequence).

This clonotype was seen at least ten times. The chain has TRBV30 and TRBJ2-1; 14 bases align to TRBD2. V shed 3 bases, J shed 6 bases, and the junction held 4 bases outside the gene matches. The germline V gene encodes CDR1 GTSNPN and CDR2 SVGIG (reference sequence). CDR3 length: 15 residues. CDR3 bases: TGTGCCTGGAGCCAAGGACTAGCGGGAGGCAATGAGCAGTTCTTC. This codes for CAWSQGLAGGNEQFF.

For this clonotype: This sequence may be a read error, since a much larger clone differs from it by one base. The chain employs TRBV7-9 and TRBJ2-1; D might be TRBD1 (6 bases). Germline values: CDR1 SEHNR, CDR2 FQNEAQ (reference sequence). This CDR3 spans 13 amino acids. The CDR3 sequence is CASSHDRSNGQFF. The CDR3 DNA is TGTGCCAGCAGCCATGACAGGTCCAATGGGCAGTTCTTC.

In its sample, this clonotype was seen once. The J gene is TRBJ1-2, the V gene TRBV5-5; TRBD1 might be the D (6 bases). Deletions cut 4 bases from V and 5 bases from J, with 15 bases between. Looked up from germline, CDR1 is SGHKS and CDR2 is YYEKEE (reference sequence). The CDR3 is 14 residues long. CDR3 in DNA: TGTGCCAGCAGCCACCAGACAGGAGAATATGGCTACACCTTC. This translates into CASSHQTGEYGYTF.

The chain uses TRBV14 and TRBJ2-2; 10 nucleotides agree with TRBD2. Losses at the gene ends were 5 bases for V and 3 bases for J; bases not matched to a gene: 18. The CDR3 extends over 20 amino acids. Germline V CDR1 and CDR2: SGHDN, FVKESK. CDR3 sequence (DNA): TGTGCCAGCAGCTTAAGAGGGGGGCTAGCGGGAGATGAGCACACCGGGGAGCTGTTTTTT. This translates into CASSLRGGLAGDEHTGELFF.

This clonotype was observed at least ten times. This rearrangement joins TRBV28 to TRBJ1-4, with 7 positions matching TRBD1. Germline loops: CDR1 MDHEN, CDR2 SYDVKM. The CDR3 is made up of 16 amino acids. After removal of 5 bases from V and 4 bases from J, the junction contained 10 bases not matched to a gene. CDR3: CASSTQNRGGNEKLFF. CDR3 DNA: TGTGCCAGCAGTACCCAAAACAGGGGAGGTAATGAAAAACTGTTTTTT.

This clonotype appeared many times. The V gene is TRBV28, the J gene TRBJ1-5; D may be TRBD1 (6 bases). The germline gives CDR1 MDHEN, CDR2 SYDVKM. The CDR3 is 13 residues long. The V end was cut by 5 bases, the J end by 11 bases, with 16 bases between. CDR3: CASSTGPPMAQHF. The CDR3 nucleotides are TGTGCCAGCAGTACAGGGCCTCCCATGGCCCAGCATTTT.

The rearrangement uses TRBV18 and TRBJ2-1; 9 bases line up with TRBD1. The CDR3 sequence is 14 residues long. J lost 12 bases, V lost 3 bases, and 9 bases had no gene match. Germline values: CDR1 KGHSH, CDR2 LQKENI. The CDR3 reads CASSPGQGTYVQFF. The CDR3 bases are TGTGCCAGCTCACCCGGACAGGGGACTTATGTGCAGTTCTTC.